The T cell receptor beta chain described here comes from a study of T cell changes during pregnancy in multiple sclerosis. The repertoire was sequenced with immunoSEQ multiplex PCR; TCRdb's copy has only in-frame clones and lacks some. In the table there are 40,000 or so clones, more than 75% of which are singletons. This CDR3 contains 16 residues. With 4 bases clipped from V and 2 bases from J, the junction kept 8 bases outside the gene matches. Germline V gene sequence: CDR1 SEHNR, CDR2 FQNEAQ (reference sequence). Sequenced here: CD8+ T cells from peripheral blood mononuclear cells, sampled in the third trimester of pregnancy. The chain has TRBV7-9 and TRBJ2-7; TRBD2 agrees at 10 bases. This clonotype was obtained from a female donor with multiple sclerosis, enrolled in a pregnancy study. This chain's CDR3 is CASSSKGTSVAYEQYF. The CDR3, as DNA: TGTGCCAGCAGCTCCAAGGGGACTAGCGTAGCCTACGAGCAGTACTTC. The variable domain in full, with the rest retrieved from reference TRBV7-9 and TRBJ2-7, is DTGVSQNPRHKITKRGQNVTFRCDPISEHNRLYWYRQTLGQGPEFLTYFQNEAQLEKSRLLSDRFSAERPKGSFSTLEIQRTEQGDSAMYLCASSSKGTSVAYEQYFGPGTRLTVT.